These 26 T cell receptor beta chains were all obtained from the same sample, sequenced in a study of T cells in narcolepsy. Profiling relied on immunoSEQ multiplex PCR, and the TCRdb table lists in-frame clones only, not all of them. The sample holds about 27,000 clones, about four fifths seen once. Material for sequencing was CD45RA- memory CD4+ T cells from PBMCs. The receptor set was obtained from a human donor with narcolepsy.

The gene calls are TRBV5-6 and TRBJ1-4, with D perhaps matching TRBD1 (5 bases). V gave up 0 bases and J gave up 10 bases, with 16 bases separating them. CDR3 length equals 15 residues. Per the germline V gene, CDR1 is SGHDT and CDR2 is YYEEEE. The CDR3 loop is CASSLGQQATGKLFF. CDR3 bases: TGTGCCAGCAGCTTGGGTCAACAGGCGACTGGAAAACTGTTTTTT.

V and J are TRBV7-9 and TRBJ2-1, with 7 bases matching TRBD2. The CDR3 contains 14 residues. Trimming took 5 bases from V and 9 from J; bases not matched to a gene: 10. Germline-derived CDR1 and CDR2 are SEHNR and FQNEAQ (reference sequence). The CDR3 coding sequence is TGTGCCAGCAGCCGGGACCTCCCGGGGGGTGAGCAGTTCTTC. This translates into CASSRDLPGGEQFF.

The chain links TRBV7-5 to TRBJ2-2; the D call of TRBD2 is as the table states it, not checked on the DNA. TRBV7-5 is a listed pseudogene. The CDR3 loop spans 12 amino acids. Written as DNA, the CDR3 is TGTGCCAGAAGCCCAAACGGGGAGGAGCTGTTTTTT. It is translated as CARSPNGEELFF.

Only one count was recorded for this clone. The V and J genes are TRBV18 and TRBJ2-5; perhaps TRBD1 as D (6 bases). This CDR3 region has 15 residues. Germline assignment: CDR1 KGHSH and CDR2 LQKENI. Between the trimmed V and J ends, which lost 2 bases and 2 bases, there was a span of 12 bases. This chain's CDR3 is CASSPKRQAQETQYF. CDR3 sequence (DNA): TGTGCCAGCTCACCAAAGAGACAGGCGCAAGAGACCCAGTACTTC.

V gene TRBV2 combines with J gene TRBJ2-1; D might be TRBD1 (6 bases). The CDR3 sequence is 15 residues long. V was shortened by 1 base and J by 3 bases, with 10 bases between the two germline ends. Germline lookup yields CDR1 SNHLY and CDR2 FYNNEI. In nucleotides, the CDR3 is TGTGCCAGCAGTGAAGACAGGGCATTCTACAATGAGCAGTTCTTC. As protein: CASSEDRAFYNEQFF.

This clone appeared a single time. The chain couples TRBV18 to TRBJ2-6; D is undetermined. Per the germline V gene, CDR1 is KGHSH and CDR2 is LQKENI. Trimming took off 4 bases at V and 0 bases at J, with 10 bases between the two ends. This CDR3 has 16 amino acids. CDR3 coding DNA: TGTGCCAGCTCACAAAGGACGCGCTCTGGGGCCAACGTCCTGACTTTC. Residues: CASSQRTRSGANVLTF.

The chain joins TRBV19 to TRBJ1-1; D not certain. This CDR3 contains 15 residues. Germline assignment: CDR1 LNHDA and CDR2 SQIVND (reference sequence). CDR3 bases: TGTGTTTCGCGTGACGATAGGAAAGTGGGTACTGAAGCTTTCTTT. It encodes CVSRDDRKVGTEAFF.

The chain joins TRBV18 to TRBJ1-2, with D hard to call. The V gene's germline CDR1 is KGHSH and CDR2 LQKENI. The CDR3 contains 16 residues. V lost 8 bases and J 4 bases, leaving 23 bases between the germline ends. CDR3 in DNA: TGTGCCAGCACAACAGACGACGGACGGATTTTCTATGGCTACACCTTC. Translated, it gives CASTTDDGRIFYGYTF.

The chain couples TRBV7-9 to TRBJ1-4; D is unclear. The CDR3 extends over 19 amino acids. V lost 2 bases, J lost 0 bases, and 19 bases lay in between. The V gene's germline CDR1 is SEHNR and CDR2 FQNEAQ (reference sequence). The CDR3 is CASSLRAGTTITTNEKLFF. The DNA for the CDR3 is TGTGCCAGCAGCTTAAGGGCAGGCACGACTATTACAACTAATGAAAAACTGTTTTTT.

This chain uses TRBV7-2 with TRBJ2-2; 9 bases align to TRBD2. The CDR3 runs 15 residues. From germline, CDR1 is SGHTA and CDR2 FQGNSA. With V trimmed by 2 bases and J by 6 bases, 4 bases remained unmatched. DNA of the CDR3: TGTGCCAGCAGCTTACTTAGCGGGAGTGCCGGGGAGCTGTTTTTT. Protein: CASSLLSGSAGELFF. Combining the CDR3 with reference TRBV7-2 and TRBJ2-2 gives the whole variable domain GAGVSQSPSNKVTEKGKDVELRCDPISGHTALYWYRQSLGQGLEFLIYFQGNSAPDKSGLPSDRFSAERTGGSVSTLTIQRTQQEDSAVYLCASSLLSGSAGELFFGEGSRLTVL.

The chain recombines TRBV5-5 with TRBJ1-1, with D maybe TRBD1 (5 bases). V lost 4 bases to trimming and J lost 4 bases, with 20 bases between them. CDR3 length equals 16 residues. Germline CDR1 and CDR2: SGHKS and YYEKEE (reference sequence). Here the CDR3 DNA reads TGTGCCAGCAGCATTGGGGAGGGGAGTCTGGGCACTGAAGCTTTCTTT. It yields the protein CASSIGEGSLGTEAFF. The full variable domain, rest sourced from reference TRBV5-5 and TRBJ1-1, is DAGVTQSPTHLIKTRGQQVTLRCSPISGHKSVSWYQQVLGQGPQFIFQYYEKEERGRGNFPDRFSARQFPNYSSELNVNALLLGDSALYLCASSIGEGSLGTEAFFGQGTRLTVV.

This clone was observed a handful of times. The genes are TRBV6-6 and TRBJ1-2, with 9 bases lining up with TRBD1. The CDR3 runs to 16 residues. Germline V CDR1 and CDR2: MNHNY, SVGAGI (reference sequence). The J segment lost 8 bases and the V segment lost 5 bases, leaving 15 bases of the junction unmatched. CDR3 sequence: CASSPLPGQGWPGYTF. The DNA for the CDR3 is TGTGCCAGCAGTCCCTTACCGGGACAGGGATGGCCAGGCTACACCTTC.

Here the CDR3 reads CASSLGEGRDTGELFF. As DNA, the CDR3 is TGCGCCAGCAGCTTGGGCGAGGGGCGTGACACCGGGGAGCTGTTTTTT. The rearrangement joins TRBV5-1 to TRBJ2-2; either TRBD1 or TRBD2 may supply D (5 bases each). CDR1 and CDR2 from the germline V gene are SGHRS and YFSETQ. CDR3 length equals 16 residues. The germline V and J ends were trimmed by 0 bases and 3 bases, with 12 bases remaining between them.

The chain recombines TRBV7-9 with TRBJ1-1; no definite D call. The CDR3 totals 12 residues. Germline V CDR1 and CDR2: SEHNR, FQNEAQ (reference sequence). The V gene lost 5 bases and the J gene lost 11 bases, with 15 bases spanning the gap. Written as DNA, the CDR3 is TGTGCCAGCAGCCTGCTCAAAGAGTGGGCTTTCTTT. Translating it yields CASSLLKEWAFF.

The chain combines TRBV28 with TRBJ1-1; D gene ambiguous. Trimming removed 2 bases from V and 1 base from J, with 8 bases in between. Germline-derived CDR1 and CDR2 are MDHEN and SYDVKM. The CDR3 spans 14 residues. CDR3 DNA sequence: TGTGCCAGCAGTTTAATCCCGAGGAACACTGAAGCTTTCTTT. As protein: CASSLIPRNTEAFF.

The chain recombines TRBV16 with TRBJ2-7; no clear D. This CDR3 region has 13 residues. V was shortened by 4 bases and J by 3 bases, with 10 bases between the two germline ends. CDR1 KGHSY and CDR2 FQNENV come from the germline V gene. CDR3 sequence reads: CASSPSANYEQYF. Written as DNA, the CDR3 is TGTGCCAGCAGCCCCTCCGCAAACTACGAGCAGTACTTC.

The DNA of the CDR3 is TGTGCCAGCACTACAAAAGGAACAGGGGGCATTAATGAGCAGTTCTTC. It is translated as CASTTKGTGGINEQFF. The chain has TRBV27 and TRBJ2-1; 9 bases match TRBD1. The CDR3 has 16 amino acids. The germline V gene encodes CDR1 MNHEY and CDR2 SMNVEV (reference sequence). With 7 bases clipped from V and 7 bases from J, the junction kept 14 bases outside the gene matches.

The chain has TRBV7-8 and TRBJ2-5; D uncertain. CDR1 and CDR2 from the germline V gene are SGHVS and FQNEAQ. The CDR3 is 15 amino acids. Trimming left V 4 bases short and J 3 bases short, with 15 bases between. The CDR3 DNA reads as TGTGCCAGCAGCTCGGCTACAGAATTTGAAGAGACCCAGTACTTC. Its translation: CASSSATEFEETQYF.

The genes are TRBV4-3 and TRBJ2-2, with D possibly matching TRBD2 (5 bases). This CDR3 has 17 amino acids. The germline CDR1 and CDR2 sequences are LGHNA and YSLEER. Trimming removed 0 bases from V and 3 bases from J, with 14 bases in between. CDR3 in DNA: TGCGCCAGCAGCCAAGACTCGAACGGGGTAGACACCGGGGAGCTGTTTTTT. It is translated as CASSQDSNGVDTGELFF.

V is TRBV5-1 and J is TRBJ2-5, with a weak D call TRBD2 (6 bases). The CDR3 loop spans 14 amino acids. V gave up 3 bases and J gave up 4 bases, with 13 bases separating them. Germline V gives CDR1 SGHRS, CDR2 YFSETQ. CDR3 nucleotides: TGCGCCAGCAGCTACGGGAGCAGACTAGAGACCCAGTACTTC. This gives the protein CASSYGSRLETQYF. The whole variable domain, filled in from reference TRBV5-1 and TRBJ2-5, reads KAGVTQTPRYLIKTRGQQVTLSCSPISGHRSVSWYQQTPGQGLQFLFEYFSETQRNKGNFPGRFSGRQFSNSRSEMNVSTLELGDSALYLCASSYGSRLETQYFGPGTRLLVL.

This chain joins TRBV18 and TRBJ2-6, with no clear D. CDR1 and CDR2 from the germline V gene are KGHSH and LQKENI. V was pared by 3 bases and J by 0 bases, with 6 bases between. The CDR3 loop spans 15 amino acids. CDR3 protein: CASSPTDSGANVLTF. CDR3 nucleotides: TGTGCCAGCTCACCCACAGACTCTGGGGCCAACGTCCTGACTTTC.

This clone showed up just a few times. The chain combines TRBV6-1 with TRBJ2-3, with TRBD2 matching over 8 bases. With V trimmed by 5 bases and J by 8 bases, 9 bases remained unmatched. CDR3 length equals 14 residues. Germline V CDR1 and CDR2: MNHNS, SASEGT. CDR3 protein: CASSSGSLGTTQYF. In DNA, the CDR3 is TGTGCCAGCAGTAGCGGGAGCCTAGGAACTACGCAGTATTTT.

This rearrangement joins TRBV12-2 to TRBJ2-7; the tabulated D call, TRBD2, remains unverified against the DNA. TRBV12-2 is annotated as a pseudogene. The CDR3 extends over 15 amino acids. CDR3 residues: CASRFLAGGGSEQYF. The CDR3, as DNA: TGTGCAAGTCGCTTTCTTGCGGGAGGGGGATCTGAGCAGTACTTC.

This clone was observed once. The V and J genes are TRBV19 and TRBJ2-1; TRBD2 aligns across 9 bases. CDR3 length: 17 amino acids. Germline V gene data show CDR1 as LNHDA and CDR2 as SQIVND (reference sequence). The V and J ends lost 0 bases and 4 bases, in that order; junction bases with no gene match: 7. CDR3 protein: CASSIDALAGFYNEQFF. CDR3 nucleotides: TGTGCCAGTAGTATAGATGCCCTAGCGGGGTTTTACAATGAGCAGTTCTTC.

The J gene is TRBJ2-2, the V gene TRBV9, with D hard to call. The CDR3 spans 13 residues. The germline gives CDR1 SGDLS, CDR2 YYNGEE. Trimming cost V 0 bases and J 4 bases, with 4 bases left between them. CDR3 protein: CASSVGATGELFF. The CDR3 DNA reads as TGTGCCAGCAGCGTAGGAGCCACCGGGGAGCTGTTTTTT.

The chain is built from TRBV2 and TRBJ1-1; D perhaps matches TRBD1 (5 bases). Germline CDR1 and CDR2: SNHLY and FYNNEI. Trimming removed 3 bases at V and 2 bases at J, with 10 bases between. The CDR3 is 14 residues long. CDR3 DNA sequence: TGTGCCAGCAGTGATGGGGCGCCCAACACTGAAGCTTTCTTT. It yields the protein CASSDGAPNTEAFF. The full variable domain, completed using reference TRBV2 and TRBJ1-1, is EPEVTQTPSHQVTQMGQEVILRCVPISNHLYFYWYRQILGQKVEFLVSFYNNEISEKSEIFDDQFSVERPDGSNFTLKIRSTKLEDSAMYFCASSDGAPNTEAFFGQGTRLTVV.